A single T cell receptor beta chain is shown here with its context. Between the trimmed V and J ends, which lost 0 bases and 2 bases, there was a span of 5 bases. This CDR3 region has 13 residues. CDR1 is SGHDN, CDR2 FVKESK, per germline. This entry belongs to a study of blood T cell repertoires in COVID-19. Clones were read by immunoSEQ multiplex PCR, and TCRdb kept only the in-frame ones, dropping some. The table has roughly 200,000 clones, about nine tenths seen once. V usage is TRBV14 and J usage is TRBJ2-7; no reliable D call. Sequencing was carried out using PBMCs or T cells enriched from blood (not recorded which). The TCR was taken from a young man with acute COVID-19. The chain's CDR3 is CASSQDLPYEQYF. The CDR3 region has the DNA TGTGCCAGCAGCCAAGATCTTCCCTACGAGCAGTACTTC. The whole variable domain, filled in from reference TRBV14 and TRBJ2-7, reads EAGVTQFPSHSVIEKGQTVTLRCDPISGHDNLYWYRRVMGKEIKFLLHFVKESKQDESGMPNNRFLAERTGGTYSTLKVQPAELEDSGVYFCASSQDLPYEQYFGPGTRLTVT.